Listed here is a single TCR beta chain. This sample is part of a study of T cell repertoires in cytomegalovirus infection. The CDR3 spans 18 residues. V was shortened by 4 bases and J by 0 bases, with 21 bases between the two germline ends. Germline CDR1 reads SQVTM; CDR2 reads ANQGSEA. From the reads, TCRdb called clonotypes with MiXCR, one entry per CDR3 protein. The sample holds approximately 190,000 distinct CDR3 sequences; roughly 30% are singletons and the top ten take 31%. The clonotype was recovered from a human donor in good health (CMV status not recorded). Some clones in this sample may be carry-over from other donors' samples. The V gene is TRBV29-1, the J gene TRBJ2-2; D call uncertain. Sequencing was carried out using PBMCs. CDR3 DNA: TGCAGCGTTGCGCGCCATTCGCAGGCCGGCGCGAACACCGGGGAGCTGTTTTTT. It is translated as CSVARHSQAGANTGELFF.